The TCR beta chain described here comes from a study of blood T cell repertoires in COVID-19. About the study: The samples span acute and convalescent COVID-19 from the United States, Italy and Spain.

The V end lost 5 bases, the J end lost 0 bases, and 8 bases lay between the germline ends. Germline assignment: CDR1 MDHEN and CDR2 SYDVKM. The CDR3 sequence is 14 residues long. Data came from immunoSEQ multiplex PCR; TCRdb stores just in-frame clones and leaves some out. The top ten clones hold around 7.5% of a sample with under 150,000 clones, roughly four fifths of them seen once. The genes are TRBV28 and TRBJ2-1; D is unresolved. The sequenced sample was peripheral blood. This clonotype was sampled from a man aged 65-85 years with active or convalescent COVID-19. For the CDR3, the DNA is TGTGCCAGCAGTCCCCACGGCTCCTACAATGAGCAGTTCTTC. It specifies CASSPHGSYNEQFF.